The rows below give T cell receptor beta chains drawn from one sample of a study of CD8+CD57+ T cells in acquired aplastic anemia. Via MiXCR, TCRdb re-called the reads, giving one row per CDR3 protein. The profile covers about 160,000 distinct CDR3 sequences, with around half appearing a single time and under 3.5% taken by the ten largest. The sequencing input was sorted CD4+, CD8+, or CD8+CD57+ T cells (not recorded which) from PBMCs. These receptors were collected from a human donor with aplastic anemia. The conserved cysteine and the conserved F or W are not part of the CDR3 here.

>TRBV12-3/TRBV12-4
ASSPQGSTDTQY
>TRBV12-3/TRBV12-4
ASSLQPNYGYT
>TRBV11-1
ASSNAGTGDGEQF
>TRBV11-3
ASSLGAEPGYEQY
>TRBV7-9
ASRSGAVNTEAF
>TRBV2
ASGIAGVYEQY
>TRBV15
ATSRDRAMIGNTIY
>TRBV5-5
ASSLGGEGTDTQY
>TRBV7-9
ASSSNSSSQPQH
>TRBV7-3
AGSRTGSSYNSPLH
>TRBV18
ASSTVDRYTEAL
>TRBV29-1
SVEDLGFAEAF
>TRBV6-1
ASSDLHGSGNTIY
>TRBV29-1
SVGQGSGGYT
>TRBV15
ATSRGAGNYEQF
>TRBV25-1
ASSGTYYNEQF
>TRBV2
ASSLNGNTIY
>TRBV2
ASSLLEGSSYNEQF
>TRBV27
ASSLSWTQYNSPLH
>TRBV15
ATSRILVNSNQPQH
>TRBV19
ASKLSGGGEQF
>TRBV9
ASSVARGGRNEQF
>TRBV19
ASSIPDRMNTEAF
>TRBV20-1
SAPRPLRDNTYEQY
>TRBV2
ASRGSATNTGELF
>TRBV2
ASLQGDTEAF
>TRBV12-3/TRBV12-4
ASSLLWVHNQPQH